This TCR beta chain was sequenced during a study of blood T cell repertoires in COVID-19. Whole-study context: Researchers got acute and convalescent COVID-19 samples from the United States, Italy and Spain.

Germline V gene sequence: CDR1 LNHDA, CDR2 SQIVND (reference sequence). The CDR3 sequence is 15 residues long. Trimming shortened V by 5 bases and J by 0 bases, and 11 bases separated the two germline ends. Sequencing was performed with immunoSEQ multiplex PCR; in TCRdb, only in-frame clones are kept and a portion is missing. The data show roughly 100,000 clones, 81% seen once. What was sequenced was peripheral blood. The TCR comes from a woman in her 70s with acute or convalescent COVID-19. V gene TRBV19 combines with J gene TRBJ1-3; possibly TRBD1 for D (5 bases). The CDR3 reads CASSRQGLSGNTIYF. In DNA form, the CDR3 reads TGTGCCAGTAGTCGGCAGGGACTCTCTGGAAACACCATATATTTT.